This is a list of T cell receptor beta chains from one sample in a study of blood T cell repertoires in COVID-19. Libraries were prepared by immunoSEQ multiplex PCR; TCRdb keeps only in-frame clonotypes and omits some of them. The table has 200,000 or so clones, about nine tenths seen once. The sample consisted of peripheral blood. The receptor source for this set is a man aged 70-80 years with active or convalescent COVID-19. CDR3s include the opening cysteine and the closing phenylalanine or tryptophan. Fields, in order: D gene, clone size, V gene, J gene, CDR3 DNA, CDR3 protein. D genes are given only for firm matches. The listing skips clone size in some rows; elsewhere it reads once, few, many or a size class.

.	.	TRBV9	TRBJ2-3	TGTGCCAGCAGCGTCACGGACTACCCGGATACGCAGTATTTT	CASSVTDYPDTQYF
TRBD1	.	TRBV2	TRBJ1-2	TGTGCCAGCAGTGAGATGAAGGGACAGTACTATGGCTACACCTTC	CASSEMKGQYYGYTF
.	few	TRBV28	TRBJ1-5	TGTGCCAGCAGTTTATACCAGGGACAGCCCCAGCATTTT	CASSLYQGQPQHF
TRBD2	.	TRBV7-2	TRBJ2-7	TGTGCCAGCAGTTCTCGGGGGGTTAAAACCTACGAGCAGTACTTC	CASSSRGVKTYEQYF
.	.	TRBV5-4	TRBJ2-5	TGTGCTGCGAGGGTAGAAGAGACCCAGTACTTC	CAARVEETQYF
TRBD1	.	TRBV28	TRBJ1-3	TGTGCCAGCAGTTTATTAGGACAGGGCTCTGGAAACACCATATATTTT	CASSLLGQGSGNTIYF
TRBD1	.	TRBV6-1	TRBJ1-1	TGTGCCAGCAGTGAATTCGACAGGGACACTGAAGCTTTCTTT	CASSEFDRDTEAFF
TRBD1	.	TRBV18	TRBJ2-5	TGTGCCAGCTCATCTGTACAGGGGGTCAGTCAGGAGACCCAGTACTTC	CASSSVQGVSQETQYF
TRBD1	.	TRBV30	TRBJ2-3	TGTGCCTGGGGGACAGGGCCAAGCACAGATACGCAGTATTTT	CAWGTGPSTDTQYF
TRBD1	.	TRBV15	TRBJ2-4	TGTGCCACCAGCACCGGGACAGGGTACATTCAGTACTTC	CATSTGTGYIQYF
.	.	TRBV9	TRBJ2-3	TGTGCCAGCAGCGTAGATGCGAGACAGACGCAGTATTTT	CASSVDARQTQYF
.	.	TRBV7-8	TRBJ2-7	TGTGCCAGCAGCTTCAACTCGGACAGCTACGAGCAGTACTTC	CASSFNSDSYEQYF
TRBD1	.	TRBV5-5	TRBJ1-2	TGTGCCAGCAGCTGGGACAGGGTTCGTGGCTACACCTTC	CASSWDRVRGYTF
TRBD2	.	TRBV6-2/TRBV6-3	TRBJ2-2	TGTGCCAGCAGTTACGTAATCGGGGGGGCCGGGACCGGGGAGCTGTTTTTT	CASSYVIGGAGTGELFF
.	.	TRBV6-1	TRBJ1-5	TGTGCCAGCAGTGAGGAAGGGGTAAGGGGGAATCAGCCCCAGCATTTT	CASSEEGVRGNQPQHF
.	.	TRBV7-2	TRBJ2-1	TGTGCCAGCAGCTTCATGGGAGGATCCTACAATGAGCAGTTCTTC	CASSFMGGSYNEQFF
TRBD2	.	TRBV2	TRBJ2-7	TGTGCCAGCAGTCCCCCGGGACTAGCGGGTTACGAGCAGTACTTC	CASSPPGLAGYEQYF
.	.	TRBV6-5	TRBJ1-3	TGTGCCACCCACCCACCTGAGGGAGGGGGCATATATTTT	CATHPPEGGGIYF
.	.	TRBV28	TRBJ1-1	TGTGCCAGCAGTTTAGACCCCGGGGGGGGAGAAGCTTTCTTT	CASSLDPGGGEAFF
TRBD1	.	TRBV6-1	TRBJ1-1	TGTGCCAGCAGTGACAGGGGGCACACTGAAGCTTTCTTT	CASSDRGHTEAFF
TRBD1	.	TRBV11-2	TRBJ2-5	TGTGCCAGCAGTAAACCGGGACAGGGATCGACCCAGTACTTC	CASSKPGQGSTQYF
TRBD1	.	TRBV13	TRBJ1-6	TGTGCCAACAGCTCACGGGACAGAGGATGGAATTCACCCCTCCACTTT	CANSSRDRGWNSPLHF
.	.	TRBV2	TRBJ2-2	TGTGCCAGCAGTGAAAAGGCAGGGGTAACCGGGGAGCTGTTTTTT	CASSEKAGVTGELFF
TRBD1	.	TRBV27	TRBJ1-4	TGTGCCAGCAGTTTCTTAGGGGGCACTAATGAAAAACTGTTTTTT	CASSFLGGTNEKLFF
.	.	TRBV23-1	TRBJ1-4	TGCGCCAGCAGTCAACCAAGAAGACAGGTGTTTAATGCTAAACTGTTTTTT	CASSQPRRQVFNAKLFF
TRBD1	.	TRBV28	TRBJ2-7	TGTGCCAGCAGTTCGATCACCGGGACAGGGAACAACGAGCAGTACTTC	CASSSITGTGNNEQYF
TRBD1	.	TRBV6-5	TRBJ1-4	TGTGCCAGCAGTTACCTCGGGACAGGGGGTGAAAAACTGTTTTTT	CASSYLGTGGEKLFF
.	.	TRBV28	TRBJ1-2	TGTGCCAGCAGTTCCATCCCGGTGCCCTTGAATGGCTACACCTTC	CASSSIPVPLNGYTF
.	.	TRBV9	TRBJ2-3	TGTGCCAGCAGCCCCCCATCCACAGATACGCAGTATTTT	CASSPPSTDTQYF
TRBD2	.	TRBV2	TRBJ2-1	TGTGCCAGCAGGGGTAGCGGGGGGGCCTTTACGTCCAATGAGCAGTTCTTC	CASRGSGGAFTSNEQFF
.	.	TRBV6-5	TRBJ1-1	TGTGCCAGCAGTTACGGCAGGGGAGGGACTGAAGCTTTCTTT	CASSYGRGGTEAFF
.	.	TRBV2	TRBJ1-1	TGTGCCAGCAGTGAGAGCCAGGACACTGAAGCTTTCTTT	CASSESQDTEAFF
TRBD1	.	TRBV28	TRBJ1-5	TGTGCCAGCAGGCTAACCGGGACAGGGAAGGCGGTCCAGCATTTT	CASRLTGTGKAVQHF
.	.	TRBV18	TRBJ2-2	TGTGCCAGCTCACCACGGCAGGGTGGCACCGGGGAGCTGTTTTTT	CASSPRQGGTGELFF
.	.	TRBV18	TRBJ1-4	TGTGCCAGCTCACCAAGGGGGGGCAATGAAAAACTGTTTTTT	CASSPRGGNEKLFF
.	.	TRBV6-1	TRBJ1-6	TGTGCCAGCAGTGATATGTCAGGGGATTCACCCCTCCACTTT	CASSDMSGDSPLHF
TRBD1	.	TRBV9	TRBJ1-2	TGTGCCAGCAGCCGCGGTGGACAGGGCGAATTCTATGGCTACACCTTC	CASSRGGQGEFYGYTF
TRBD2	.	TRBV27	TRBJ2-3	TGTGCCAGCAGTCAGCTAGCGGGAGGAAGAGGAGATACGCAGTATTTT	CASSQLAGGRGDTQYF
.	.	TRBV20-1	TRBJ2-7	TGCAGTGCTAGTTTTCCAGTTTCCGACGAGCAGTACTTC	CSASFPVSDEQYF
TRBD1	.	TRBV7-9	TRBJ1-5	TGTGCCAGCAGCTTAGCCGGGACAGGGGGTCCTCAGCCCCAGCATTTT	CASSLAGTGGPQPQHF
.	.	TRBV28	TRBJ2-5	TGTGCCAGCAGTTTGTTTGGACATTCTCAAGAGACCCAGTACTTC	CASSLFGHSQETQYF
.	.	TRBV5-1	TRBJ2-1	TGCGCCAGCAGCTTGGCCGGCGGAGAGCAGTTCTTC	CASSLAGGEQFF
.	.	TRBV10-3	TRBJ2-3	TGTGCCATCAGTGTTATCACGGGGGGCACAGATACGCAGTATTTT	CAISVITGGTDTQYF